A selection of T cell receptor beta chains follows, all from one sample in a study of OX40 agonist ivuxolimab in advanced cancers. This table comes from immunoSEQ multiplex PCR, and its TCRdb copy is limited to in-frame clones, with some not included. Of more than 20,000 clones listed, 84% are singletons. The specimen was CD4+ or CD8+ T cells sorted from blood, collected in a trial of the OX40 agonist ivuxolimab. These TCRs come from an adult with an advanced solid tumor such as melanoma, head and neck, liver or kidney cancer. Both conserved end residues are part of each CDR3. The D gene is left open where the match is weak. Expanded clones get a size class; other rows say once, few or many, or leave the size out.

J gene: TRBJ2-1
D gene: .
V gene: TRBV4-1
clone size: .
CDR3 DNA: TGCGCCAGCAGCCAAGATCCGGGGAATGAGCAGTTCTTC
CDR3 protein: CASSQDPGNEQFF

J gene: TRBJ1-2
D gene: .
V gene: TRBV27
clone size: .
CDR3 DNA: TGTGCCAGCAGTTCTAACCCCCAGGACTATGGCTACACCTTC
CDR3 protein: CASSSNPQDYGYTF

J gene: TRBJ2-7
D gene: .
V gene: TRBV21-1
clone size: .
CDR3 DNA: TGTGCCAGCAGCAGAACAGCGGGGGGCTACGATAAGCAGTACTTC
CDR3 protein: CASSRTAGGYDKQYF

J gene: TRBJ1-5
D gene: .
V gene: TRBV9
clone size: .
CDR3 DNA: TGTGCCAGCAGCTTGGACGGCGGAGCTGGCAATCAGCCCCAGCATTTT
CDR3 protein: CASSLDGGAGNQPQHF

J gene: TRBJ2-1
D gene: TRBD2
V gene: TRBV5-1
clone size: .
CDR3 DNA: TGCGCCAGCAGCTTGGGATTTCCGGGACTAGCGGGAGCGGGCCATGAGCAGTTCTTC
CDR3 protein: CASSLGFPGLAGAGHEQFF

J gene: TRBJ1-5
D gene: .
V gene: TRBV9
clone size: once
CDR3 DNA: TGTGCCAGCAGCGACAGCGGGGCCCAGCCCCAGCATTTT
CDR3 protein: CASSDSGAQPQHF

J gene: TRBJ2-1
D gene: TRBD1
V gene: TRBV28
clone size: .
CDR3 DNA: TGTGCCAGCAGTTTACAGGGGGCGCGGTACAATGAGCAGTTCTTC
CDR3 protein: CASSLQGARYNEQFF

J gene: TRBJ1-3
D gene: .
V gene: TRBV6-6
clone size: .
CDR3 DNA: TGTGCCAGCAGTTACTCCAGGCAGGGAGGGGGAAACACCATATATTTT
CDR3 protein: CASSYSRQGGGNTIYF

J gene: TRBJ1-2
D gene: TRBD1
V gene: TRBV16
clone size: .
CDR3 DNA: TGTGCCAGCAGCCAATGGGGACAGGGGTATGGCTACACCTTC
CDR3 protein: CASSQWGQGYGYTF

J gene: TRBJ1-1
D gene: .
V gene: TRBV10-1
clone size: once
CDR3 DNA: TGCGCCAGCAGTGACAGATTGAACACTGAAGCTTTCTTT
CDR3 protein: CASSDRLNTEAFF

J gene: TRBJ2-3
D gene: .
V gene: TRBV25-1
clone size: .
CDR3 DNA: TGTGCCAGCAGTTGGGGGTTCACAGATACGCAGTATTTT
CDR3 protein: CASSWGFTDTQYF

J gene: TRBJ2-7
D gene: .
V gene: TRBV7-2
clone size: few
CDR3 DNA: TGTGCCAGCAGCCCGGGTGGCTACGAGCAGTACTTC
CDR3 protein: CASSPGGYEQYF

J gene: TRBJ1-6
D gene: TRBD1
V gene: TRBV11-2
clone size: .
CDR3 DNA: TGTGCCAGCAGCTTAGCGGCCAGGGGGATCGGTTCACCCCTCCACTTT
CDR3 protein: CASSLAARGIGSPLHF

J gene: TRBJ2-7
D gene: .
V gene: TRBV9
clone size: .
CDR3 DNA: TGTGCCAGCAGCTCCTTCGGCGGCGCCTACGAGCAGTACTTC
CDR3 protein: CASSSFGGAYEQYF

J gene: TRBJ2-7
D gene: TRBD1
V gene: TRBV30
clone size: once
CDR3 DNA: TGTGCCTGGAGAGGGACAGACCACTACGAGCAGTACTTC
CDR3 protein: CAWRGTDHYEQYF

J gene: TRBJ2-7
D gene: TRBD1
V gene: TRBV2
clone size: .
CDR3 DNA: TGTGCCAGCCAGATCCAATTGTGGCAGGGGGCAAACGAGCAGTACTTC
CDR3 protein: CASQIQLWQGANEQYF

J gene: TRBJ2-7
D gene: .
V gene: TRBV29-1
clone size: .
CDR3 DNA: TGCAGCGTTGAGGGGATTGGGGGCTCCTACGAGCAGTACTTC
CDR3 protein: CSVEGIGGSYEQYF

J gene: TRBJ2-1
D gene: .
V gene: TRBV9
clone size: .
CDR3 DNA: TGTGCCAGCAGCGTGGACGGGGATGAGCAGTTCTTC
CDR3 protein: CASSVDGDEQFF

J gene: TRBJ2-7
D gene: .
V gene: TRBV6-5
clone size: .
CDR3 DNA: TGTGCCAGCAGTTACTACGGTTCGCCCAACGAGCAGTACTTC
CDR3 protein: CASSYYGSPNEQYF

J gene: TRBJ1-2
D gene: .
V gene: TRBV27
clone size: .
CDR3 DNA: TGTGCCAGCAGTTTATCGCAGGGGTACTATGGCTACACCTTC
CDR3 protein: CASSLSQGYYGYTF

J gene: TRBJ2-7
D gene: TRBD2
V gene: TRBV4-1
clone size: .
CDR3 DNA: TGCGCCAGCAGCCAAACCTTGCTAGCGGGAGTTTCTTACGAGCAGTACTTC
CDR3 protein: CASSQTLLAGVSYEQYF

J gene: TRBJ2-5
D gene: TRBD2
V gene: TRBV7-9
clone size: .
CDR3 DNA: TGTGCCAGCAGCTGGGCAGGAGCGGGAGTACAAGAGACCCAGTACTTC
CDR3 protein: CASSWAGAGVQETQYF

J gene: TRBJ2-1
D gene: TRBD2
V gene: TRBV27
clone size: .
CDR3 DNA: TGTGCCAGCAGTTCCGGGACTAGCGGGAATAGGCAGTTCTTC
CDR3 protein: CASSSGTSGNRQFF